The 21 T cell receptor beta chains below were found in one sample sequenced in a study of cytomegalovirus exposure and HLA in healthy donors. This PCR relied on a set of 60 Vbeta primers and 13 Jbeta primers. Generated by immunoSEQ multiplex PCR, the TCRdb table keeps only in-frame clones and is missing some. The specimen's table records some 70,000 clones. Sequencing used PBMCs. All receptors derive from a man in his forties or fifties in good health and CMV-seronegative.

This chain joins TRBV6-5 and TRBJ2-7, with TRBD1 matching over 7 bases. CDR1 and CDR2 (germline): MNHEY, SVGAGI. This CDR3 is 15 amino acids long. After removal of 0 bases from V and 0 bases from J, the junction contained 2 bases not matched to a gene. CDR3 residues: CASSYSTGSSYEQYF. CDR3 nucleotides: TGTGCCAGCAGTTACTCGACAGGGAGCTCCTACGAGCAGTACTTC.

The J gene is TRBJ1-2, the V gene TRBV9; perhaps TRBD1 as D (5 bases). The CDR3 extends over 15 amino acids. Trimming took 3 bases from V and 0 from J, leaving 12 bases between them. In germline, CDR1 is SGDLS, CDR2 YYNGEE. This CDR3 reads CASSGGGPANYGYTF. Here the CDR3 DNA reads TGTGCCAGCAGCGGGGGGGGACCAGCTAACTATGGCTACACCTTC.

J is TRBJ1-1 and V is TRBV10-3, with a tentative D call TRBD1 (5 bases). Germline-derived CDR1 and CDR2 are ENHRY and SYGVKD. The CDR3 runs to 13 residues. V dropped 11 bases and J dropped 5 bases, with 18 bases sitting between them. The CDR3 nucleotides are TGTGCCGCCAAAGGGGCGGAGAAAACTGAAGCTTTCTTT. Residues: CAAKGAEKTEAFF.

V usage is TRBV5-1 and J usage is TRBJ1-1; 8 bases are a match to TRBD1. J lost 4 bases, V lost 4 bases, and 9 bases had no gene match. The germline V gene encodes CDR1 SGHRS and CDR2 YFSETQ. CDR3 length: 15 residues. The CDR3 DNA follows: TGCGCCAGCAGCGCCTCGGCAGGGGGCATCACTGAAGCTTTCTTT. Its protein product is CASSASAGGITEAFF. The variable domain in full, with the rest retrieved from reference TRBV5-1 and TRBJ1-1, is KAGVTQTPRYLIKTRGQQVTLSCSPISGHRSVSWYQQTPGQGLQFLFEYFSETQRNKGNFPGRFSGRQFSNSRSEMNVSTLELGDSALYLCASSASAGGITEAFFGQGTRLTVV.

V gene TRBV6-1 combines with J gene TRBJ1-6; D may be TRBD1 (6 bases). This CDR3 comprises 17 residues. Deletions cut 2 bases from V and 6 bases from J, with 17 bases between. CDR1 MNHNS and CDR2 SASEGT come from the germline V gene. Here the CDR3 DNA reads TGTGCCAGCAGTGAACGTTCCGCGGGCAGGGGTAATTCACCCCTCCACTTT. Protein: CASSERSAGRGNSPLHF.

This chain uses TRBV30 with TRBJ1-5; D perhaps matches TRBD1 (5 bases). Deletions cut 2 bases from V and 3 bases from J, with 14 bases between. The CDR3 sequence is 15 residues long. CDR1 is GTSNPN, CDR2 SVGIG, per germline (reference sequence). The CDR3 region is CAWSWGASSNQPQHF. The DNA for the CDR3 is TGTGCCTGGAGTTGGGGCGCCTCCTCCAATCAGCCCCAGCATTTT. Full variable domain (missing parts from reference TRBV30 and TRBJ1-5): SQTIHQWPATLVQPVGSPLSLECTVEGTSNPNLYWYRQAAGRGLQLLFYSVGIGQISSEVPQNLSASRPQDRQFILSSKKLLLSDSGFYLCAWSWGASSNQPQHFGDGTRLSIL.

V is TRBV5-4 and J is TRBJ2-3; TRBD2 matches 9 bases. The germline V gene has CDR1 SGHNT and CDR2 YYREEE (reference sequence). This CDR3 has 15 residues. The V segment lost 4 bases and the J segment 4 bases; nucleotides outside the gene matches: 7. As DNA, the CDR3 is TGTGCCAGCAGCCAACCGGGACTAGCATCAGATACGCAGTATTTT. Encoded protein: CASSQPGLASDTQYF.

This rearrangement joins TRBV30 to TRBJ1-5, with 8 bases fitting TRBD1. This CDR3 spans 18 amino acids. Germline trimming cut 1 base from V and 1 base from J; bases unmatched to any gene: 12. Germline V gene sequence: CDR1 GTSNPN, CDR2 SVGIG (reference sequence). The CDR3 region is CAWSGTGGDVLSNQPQHF. CDR3 nucleotide sequence: TGTGCCTGGAGTGGAACAGGGGGGGACGTATTAAGCAATCAGCCCCAGCATTTT.

This rearrangement joins TRBV6-1 to TRBJ1-5; 9 bases are a match to TRBD1. The CDR3 totals 14 residues. The V and J ends lost 4 bases and 2 bases, in that order; junction bases with no gene match: 0. Looked up from germline, CDR1 is MNHNS and CDR2 is SASEGT. CDR3 amino acids: CASSGTGGNQPQHF. In DNA, the CDR3 is TGTGCCAGCAGTGGGACAGGGGGCAATCAGCCCCAGCATTTT.

The V gene is TRBV30, the J gene TRBJ1-4; no clear D. The CDR3 runs to 13 residues. CDR1 is GTSNPN, CDR2 SVGIG, per germline (reference sequence). Between the trimmed V and J ends, which lost 1 base and 3 bases, there was a span of 6 bases. In nucleotides, the CDR3 is TGTGCCTGGAGTGGTAGTTCTAATGAAAAACTGTTTTTT. The encoded protein is CAWSGSSNEKLFF.

The chain uses TRBV6-1 and TRBJ2-7; 7 positions match TRBD1. CDR1 and CDR2 (germline): MNHNS, SASEGT. The CDR3 is made up of 14 amino acids. After removal of 5 bases from V and 4 bases from J, the junction contained 8 bases not matched to a gene. This chain's CDR3 is CASSKGDRAYEQYF. The CDR3 nucleotides are TGTGCCAGCAGTAAAGGGGACAGAGCTTACGAGCAGTACTTC.

The chain employs TRBV7-9 and TRBJ2-1; 15 bases fit TRBD2. Trimming at V came to 5 bases and at J to 4 bases, leaving 6 bases not matched to a gene. Germline CDR1 SEHNR, CDR2 FQNEAQ (reference sequence). CDR3 length: 17 residues. The CDR3 protein is CASSRTSGGEKYNEQFF. Here the CDR3 DNA reads TGTGCCAGCAGCAGGACTAGCGGGGGGGAAAAGTACAATGAGCAGTTCTTC.

The rearrangement uses TRBV7-2 and TRBJ1-3; TRBD1 agrees at 7 bases. This CDR3 comprises 12 residues. V trimming: 5 bases; J trimming: 11 bases; junction bases outside the gene matches: 6. The V gene's germline CDR1 is SGHTA and CDR2 FQGNSA. DNA for the CDR3: TGTGCCAGCAGCCCCGACAGGGCGGCCATATATTTT. This gives the protein CASSPDRAAIYF.

The chain links TRBV5-6 to TRBJ1-5; 8 bases agree with TRBD1. CDR1 is SGHDT, CDR2 YYEEEE, per germline. CDR3 length: 13 amino acids. J gave up 9 bases and V 4 bases, and 6 bases lay outside the gene matches. The CDR3 nucleotides read TGTGCCAGCAGCCTGGACAGGGATGGGCCCCAGCATTTT. This codes for CASSLDRDGPQHF.

The chain joins TRBV2 to TRBJ2-2, with D maybe TRBD1 (7 bases). Germline V lookup: CDR1 SNHLY, CDR2 FYNNEI. This CDR3 has 15 amino acids. V lost 4 bases and J 5 bases, leaving 14 bases between the germline ends. CDR3 amino acids: CASSAEGAWTGELFF. CDR3 bases: TGTGCCAGCAGTGCGGAGGGGGCATGGACCGGGGAGCTGTTTTTT.

The CDR3 DNA is TGCGCCAGCAGCTTGGGTGTCAGGGGAGCCTACGAGCAGTACTTC. Translation gives CASSLGVRGAYEQYF. The chain combines TRBV5-1 with TRBJ2-7; perhaps TRBD1 as D (6 bases). The germline V gene has CDR1 SGHRS and CDR2 YFSETQ. Trimming took 0 bases from V and 2 from J, leaving 12 bases between them. This CDR3 has 15 residues.

The rearrangement joins TRBV5-1 to TRBJ2-2; 7 bases line up with TRBD1. Germline CDR1 and CDR2: SGHRS and YFSETQ. The CDR3 sequence is 15 residues long. V was clipped by 4 bases and J by 5 bases; unmatched bases: 8. Here the CDR3 DNA reads TGCGCCAGCAGCCTGACAGGGATAGGGACCGGGGAGCTGTTTTTT. Its protein is CASSLTGIGTGELFF.

This sequence joins TRBV18 and TRBJ1-3; the match to TRBD1 covers 7 bases. CDR3 length: 17 amino acids. CDR1 and CDR2 from the germline V gene are KGHSH and LQKENI. V was clipped by 3 bases and J by 3 bases; unmatched bases: 11. CDR3 in amino acids: CASSPLPTGLLGNTIYF. CDR3 DNA: TGTGCCAGCTCACCCCTCCCGACAGGGCTTCTTGGAAACACCATATATTTT. The full variable domain, in which reference TRBV18 and TRBJ1-3 provide the parts outside the CDR3, is NAGVMQNPRHLVRRRGQEARLRCSPMKGHSHVYWYRQLPEEGLKFMVYLQKENIIDESGMPKERFSAEFPKEGPSILRIQQVVRGDSAAYFCASSPLPTGLLGNTIYFGEGSWLTVV.

This sequence joins TRBV2 and TRBJ2-5, with D possibly matching TRBD2 (5 bases). The CDR3 is 14 amino acids. The ends were cut back, 8 bases at V and 1 base at J, with 14 bases in the middle. The V gene's germline CDR1 is SNHLY and CDR2 FYNNEI. The CDR3 DNA is TGTGCCAGCGGTCGGGGAACCGGCCAAGAGACCCAGTACTTC. Its protein product is CASGRGTGQETQYF.

The V and J genes are TRBV9 and TRBJ2-3; a weak D match, TRBD2 (7 bases). V was shortened by 0 bases and J by 5 bases, with 16 bases between the two germline ends. The germline V gene encodes CDR1 SGDLS and CDR2 YYNGEE. This CDR3 spans 16 amino acids. The CDR3 is CASSVGRRGAGDTQYF. The CDR3 DNA reads TGTGCCAGCAGCGTAGGCAGACGGGGGGCTGGAGATACGCAGTATTTT.

The chain couples TRBV10-3 to TRBJ1-2, with a tentative D call TRBD1 (6 bases). Germline V gene sequence: CDR1 ENHRY, CDR2 SYGVKD. The CDR3 contains 12 residues. Trimming removed 10 bases from V and 3 bases from J, with 12 bases in between. The CDR3 sequence: CATHSGDYGYTF. CDR3 coding DNA: TGTGCCACCCACTCAGGGGACTATGGCTACACCTTC.